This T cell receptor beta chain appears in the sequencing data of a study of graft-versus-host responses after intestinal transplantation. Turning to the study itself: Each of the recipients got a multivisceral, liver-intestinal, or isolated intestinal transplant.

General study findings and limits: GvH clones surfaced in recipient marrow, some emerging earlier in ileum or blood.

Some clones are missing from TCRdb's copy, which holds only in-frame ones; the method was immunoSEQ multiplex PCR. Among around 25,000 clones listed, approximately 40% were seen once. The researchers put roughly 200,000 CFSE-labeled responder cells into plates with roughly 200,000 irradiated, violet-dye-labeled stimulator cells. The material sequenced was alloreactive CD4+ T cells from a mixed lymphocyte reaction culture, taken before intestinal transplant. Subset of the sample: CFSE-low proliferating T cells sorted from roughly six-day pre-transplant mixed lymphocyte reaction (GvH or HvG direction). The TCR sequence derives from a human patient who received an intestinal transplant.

The CDR3 sequence: CASSDRVGYTF. The CDR3 nucleotides read TGCGCCAGCAGCGACAGGGTTGGCTACACCTTC. The rearrangement uses TRBV5-1 and TRBJ1-2; 7 bases map to TRBD1. CDR1 SGHRS and CDR2 YFSETQ come from the germline V gene. The CDR3 contains 11 residues. J lost 7 bases, V lost 4 bases, and 1 base had no gene match.